This T cell receptor (beta chain) emerged from a study of CD8+CD57+ T cells in acquired aplastic anemia. Patients chosen for sequencing had CD8+CD57+ cells that had expanded, as shown by flow cytometry. Patients were untreated when blood was sampled. Profiling of TCR beta VDJ combinations and CDR3 sequences used genomic DNA as template. One entry per CDR3 protein, called by TCRdb with MiXCR from the reads. In the table there are 260,000 or so distinct CDR3 sequences, more than 45% of which are singletons. This clonotype was counted many times. Its antigen remains unknown. The V gene lost 5 bases and the J gene lost 4 bases, with 26 bases spanning the gap. The germline V gene encodes CDR1 SEHNR and CDR2 FQNEAQ (reference sequence). The CDR3 sequence is 18 residues long. The study's findings and limits: Shared by patients and controls, fewer than 30 CD8+ CDR3s were abundant in patients.

The receptor's source is a human donor with aplastic anemia. Input material: sorted CD4+, CD8+, or CD8+CD57+ T cells (not recorded which) from PBMCs. V usage is TRBV7-9 and J usage is TRBJ1-1; D is possibly TRBD1 (5 bases). The CDR3 coding sequence is TGTGCCAGCAGCGCCGGGGAGGCGGGGACCCCTGAGGGCACTGAAGCTTTCTTT. It encodes CASSAGEAGTPEGTEAFF.